Each of the 23 T cell receptor beta chains below was sequenced from the same sample in a study of blood T cell repertoires in COVID-19. Profiled with immunoSEQ multiplex PCR; TCRdb holds only in-frame clones, not every one. The data contain under 250,000 clones, approximately 84% of them singletons. The sample was peripheral blood. These receptors were obtained from a man aged 45-65 years with acute or convalescent COVID-19.

This clone came up a few times. The chain uses TRBV27 and TRBJ1-4; D unclear. This CDR3 comprises 16 residues. Germline CDR1 is MNHEY and CDR2 is SMNVEV (reference sequence). Trimming pared 5 bases from V and 5 bases from J, leaving 18 bases between. In DNA, the CDR3 is TGTGCCAGCAGTCTCGGGTGGCCTATAAGGAATGAAAAACTGTTTTTT. It encodes CASSLGWPIRNEKLFF.

The chain couples TRBV3-1 (or the pseudogene TRBV3-2) to TRBJ2-5, with D tentatively TRBD1 (5 bases). Germline CDR1 LGHDT, CDR2 YNNKEL (reference sequence). V was shortened by 4 bases and J by 2 bases, with 11 bases between the two germline ends. The CDR3 sequence is 14 residues long. This CDR3 is CASSRQLQQETQYF. As DNA, the CDR3 is TGTGCCAGCAGCCGACAGCTTCAGCAAGAGACCCAGTACTTC.

This chain links TRBV5-1 with TRBJ2-5; TRBD2 matches at 12 bases. The CDR3 consists of 17 residues. Trimming cost V 4 bases and J 5 bases; bases outside gene matches: 12. Germline values: CDR1 SGHRS, CDR2 YFSETQ. The CDR3 DNA reads TGCGCCAGCAGCCGCGCCCTAGCGGGGGGGCTATTGGAGACCCAGTACTTC. Its translation: CASSRALAGGLLETQYF. Full variable domain (outside the CDR3, taken from reference TRBV5-1 and TRBJ2-5): KAGVTQTPRYLIKTRGQQVTLSCSPISGHRSVSWYQQTPGQGLQFLFEYFSETQRNKGNFPGRFSGRQFSNSRSEMNVSTLELGDSALYLCASSRALAGGLLETQYFGPGTRLLVL.

The genes are TRBV23-1 and TRBJ1-2; TRBD1 aligns across 7 bases. Being an ORF, TRBV23-1 has a function that is uncertain. This CDR3 is 18 amino acids long. V was clipped by 3 bases and J by 6 bases; unmatched bases: 19. The chain's CDR3 is CASSHPGPKTGTPNGYTF. The CDR3 DNA reads TGCGCCAGCAGTCACCCGGGCCCTAAGACAGGGACCCCTAATGGCTACACCTTC.

There are a few counts of this clone. The J gene is TRBJ1-5, the V gene TRBV24-1, with unresolved D. Looked up from germline, CDR1 is KGHDR and CDR2 is SFDVKD. This CDR3 region has 14 residues. V lost 4 bases to trimming and J lost 4 bases, with 10 bases between them. The CDR3 nucleotides read TGTGCCACCAGTGAACACAGCAATAATCAGCCCCAGCATTTT. Translation: CATSEHSNNQPQHF.

This clone was counted a single time. V gene TRBV19 combines with J gene TRBJ1-5; D is perhaps TRBD1 (5 bases). Germline V gene data show CDR1 as LNHDA and CDR2 as SQIVND (reference sequence). Trimming took 5 bases from V and 6 from J, leaving 8 bases between them. The CDR3 totals 12 residues. CDR3 sequence reads: CASSYGGQPQHF. The CDR3 DNA follows: TGTGCCAGTAGTTACGGGGGTCAGCCCCAGCATTTT.

CDR3 sequence reads: CASSIPGGEDTEAFF. Written as DNA, the CDR3 is TGTGCCAGTAGTATTCCGGGAGGGGAGGACACTGAAGCTTTCTTT. The chain joins TRBV19 to TRBJ1-1; the D gene is possibly TRBD1 (5 bases). The V end was cut by 3 bases, the J end by 3 bases, with 14 bases between. Germline loops: CDR1 LNHDA, CDR2 SQIVND (reference sequence). The CDR3 is made up of 15 amino acids.

The chain is built from TRBV11-3 and TRBJ1-4, with 7 bases matching TRBD1. The CDR3 totals 16 residues. V was pared by 3 bases and J by 0 bases, with 4 bases of the junction left unmatched. Germline V gives CDR1 SGHNT, CDR2 YENEEA. CDR3 region: CASSFQGDSTNEKLFF. The CDR3 DNA reads as TGTGCCAGCAGCTTCCAGGGGGATTCAACTAATGAAAAACTGTTTTTT.

This chain joins TRBV2 and TRBJ2-7; D gene uncertain. V was clipped by 6 bases and J by 4 bases, with 4 bases between them. There are 10 residues in the CDR3. CDR1 and CDR2 (germline): SNHLY, FYNNEI. As DNA, the CDR3 is TGTGCCAGCAGGTATTACGAGCAGTACTTC. Translating it yields CASRYYEQYF. Filled out from reference TRBV2 and TRBJ2-7, the complete variable domain reads EPEVTQTPSHQVTQMGQEVILRCVPISNHLYFYWYRQILGQKVEFLVSFYNNEISEKSEIFDDQFSVERPDGSNFTLKIRSTKLEDSAMYFCASRYYEQYFGPGTRLTVT.

CDR3 bases: TGTGCCACCAGTGACCGGGGGAGGGCGAACACCGGGGAGCTGTTTTTT. This gives the protein CATSDRGRANTGELFF. The chain joins TRBV24-1 to TRBJ2-2, with 7 bases matching TRBD2. The V and J ends lost 4 bases and 0 bases, in that order; junction bases with no gene match: 4. CDR3 length equals 16 residues. Germline assignment: CDR1 KGHDR and CDR2 SFDVKD.

This clone was seen a few times. The gene calls are TRBV19 and TRBJ1-1; TRBD1 aligns across 9 bases. V was clipped by 6 bases and J by 5 bases; unmatched bases: 7. The CDR3 spans 14 residues. Germline V gene lookup returns CDR1 LNHDA and CDR2 SQIVND (reference sequence). This chain's CDR3 is CASSRGQGWTEAFF. In DNA form, the CDR3 reads TGTGCCAGTAGCCGGGGACAGGGATGGACTGAAGCTTTCTTT.

This chain links TRBV10-3 with TRBJ1-6, with TRBD1 matching over 7 bases. This CDR3 contains 13 residues. Unmatched junction bases numbered 0, after V lost 4 bases and J lost 6 bases. Germline V gives CDR1 ENHRY, CDR2 SYGVKD. Here the CDR3 reads CAISAGGNSPLHF. The CDR3 coding sequence is TGTGCCATCAGTGCAGGGGGTAATTCACCCCTCCACTTT.

In the case of this clone: The junction differs from germline at one of its ends, possibly a read error. This chain connects TRBV2 to TRBJ2-5; tentatively, D is TRBD1 (7 bases). This CDR3 spans 14 amino acids. Looked up from germline, CDR1 is SNHLY and CDR2 is FYNNEI. The CDR3 region is CASNQGGYQETQYF. The CDR3 nucleotides read TGTGCCAGCAACCAGGGGGGTTACCAAGAAACCCAGTACTTC.

This clone was seen a few times. This chain joins TRBV19 and TRBJ2-7; 7 bases are shared with TRBD1. The length of the CDR3 is 15 residues. V lost 4 bases and J lost 4; bases outside the gene matches: 10. Germline loops: CDR1 LNHDA, CDR2 SQIVND (reference sequence). The CDR3 sequence is CASSTYSGGWYEQYF. CDR3 sequence (DNA): TGTGCCAGTAGTACATATTCAGGGGGTTGGTACGAGCAGTACTTC. The complete variable domain, with remaining parts taken from reference TRBV19 and TRBJ2-7, reads DGGITQSPKYLFRKEGQNVTLSCEQNLNHDAMYWYRQDPGQGLRLIYYSQIVNDFQKGDIAEGYSVSREKKESFPLTVTSAQKNPTAFYLCASSTYSGGWYEQYFGPGTRLTVT.

The chain combines TRBV5-1 with TRBJ1-3; D unresolved. Germline CDR1 reads SGHRS; CDR2 reads YFSETQ. V lost 0 bases to trimming and J lost 2 bases, with 12 bases between them. The CDR3 is made up of 16 amino acids. CDR3 sequence (DNA): TGCGCCAGCAGCTTGGCCGCGGACGGGGCTGGAAACACCATATATTTT. Its protein product is CASSLAADGAGNTIYF.

V and J are TRBV19 and TRBJ1-5; D is unclear. The CDR3 is made up of 13 amino acids. Germline lookup yields CDR1 LNHDA and CDR2 SQIVND (reference sequence). Between the trimmed V and J ends, which lost 3 bases and 5 bases, there was a span of 8 bases. The CDR3 sequence: CASSMVGHQPQHF. DNA for the CDR3: TGTGCCAGTAGTATGGTTGGGCATCAGCCCCAGCATTTT.

The genes are TRBV14 and TRBJ1-4; D unresolved. The V end lost 1 base, the J end lost 8 bases, and 8 bases lay between the germline ends. The length of the CDR3 is 13 residues. Per the germline V gene, CDR1 is SGHDN and CDR2 is FVKESK. The CDR3 nucleotides are TGTGCCAGCAGCCAAGGTCCAGGCGAAAAACTGTTTTTT. Protein sequence: CASSQGPGEKLFF.

Comment on this clone: Distinct nucleotide sequences in the sample also encode this CDR3. J is TRBJ1-2 and V is TRBV9, with 9 bases identical to TRBD1. The J segment lost 4 bases and the V segment lost 2 bases, leaving 0 bases of the junction unmatched. This CDR3 region has 13 residues. CDR1 SGDLS and CDR2 YYNGEE come from the germline V gene. The CDR3 DNA is TGTGCCAGCAGCGTGGGACAGGGCTATGGCTACACCTTC. This translates into CASSVGQGYGYTF.

The chain recombines TRBV10-2 with TRBJ1-6, with TRBD1 identical over 8 bases. The V gene's germline CDR1 is WSHSY and CDR2 SAAADI. V shed 4 bases and J 6 bases; nucleotides not matched to a gene: 2. The CDR3 runs to 14 residues. CDR3 residues: CASSGGQGNSPLHF. The CDR3, as DNA: TGCGCCAGCAGTGGAGGACAGGGTAATTCACCCCTCCACTTT.

The rearrangement uses TRBV5-1 and TRBJ2-1, with TRBD1 as a possible D gene (5 bases). CDR3 length: 13 amino acids. The germline V gene has CDR1 SGHRS and CDR2 YFSETQ. V shed 4 bases and J shed 5 bases, with 10 bases lying between them. DNA of the CDR3: TGCGCCAGCAGCCAGGGAAACCACAATGAGCAGTTCTTC. The encoded protein is CASSQGNHNEQFF.

The chain has TRBV3-1 (or the pseudogene TRBV3-2) and TRBJ2-7; 11 bases align to TRBD2. Germline CDR1 LGHDT, CDR2 YNNKEL (reference sequence). Unmatched junction bases numbered 12, after V lost 5 bases and J lost 9 bases. The CDR3 totals 15 residues. The CDR3 is CASSDSQLAGGVQYF. Written as DNA, the CDR3 is TGTGCCAGCAGCGACTCTCAGCTAGCGGGAGGCGTGCAGTACTTC.

This clone was detected only a few times. The chain couples TRBV5-1 to TRBJ2-7, with 14 bases fitting TRBD2. V trimming: 4 bases; J trimming: 2 bases; junction bases outside the gene matches: 8. The CDR3 consists of 17 residues. Germline V CDR1 and CDR2: SGHRS, YFSETQ. The CDR3 nucleotides read TGCGCCAGCAGCCAGGGGACTAGCGGGAGACGGGCCTACGAGCAGTACTTC. Translating gives CASSQGTSGRRAYEQYF.

This chain joins TRBV10-1 and TRBJ2-7, with TRBD2 identical over 11 bases. The CDR3 is 16 residues long. Germline CDR1 WNHNN, CDR2 SYGVQD (reference sequence). Trimming at V came to 3 bases and at J to 5 bases, leaving 9 bases not matched to a gene. The CDR3 reads CASSDHRLAGKNEQYF. The CDR3 DNA follows: TGCGCCAGCAGTGACCACCGACTAGCGGGAAAAAACGAGCAGTACTTC.